These 6 T cell receptor beta chains were sequenced from one sample in a study of blood T cells in healthy people across ages. For the second PCR, which ran for 7 to 11 cycles, a sample-barcoded 5' primer and a J-beta primer mix were used. TCRdb re-derived calls from the 5' RACE reads in MiXCR, one entry per CDR3 protein. Among over a million distinct CDR3 sequences, 59% were seen once, and the ten largest hold under 8.5%. The sequenced sample was blood. The receptor set was obtained from a man between 18 and 29 years old in good health.

Notes on this clonotype: A junction end diverges from the germline sequence, so it may reflect a read error. V and J are TRBV13 and TRBJ1-2, with 7 bases identical to TRBD1. CDR3 length: 15 residues. In germline, CDR1 is PRHDT, CDR2 FYEKMQ (reference sequence). The CDR3 DNA reads TGTGCCAGCAGCCTAGGGGGCCCAGGGAACTATGGCTACACCTTC. This sequence encodes CASSLGGPGNYGYTF.

The chain joins TRBV10-3 to TRBJ2-7, with 10 nucleotides matching TRBD1. V shed 6 bases, J shed 5 bases, and the junction held 7 bases outside the gene matches. Germline lookup yields CDR1 ENHRY and CDR2 SYGVKD. This CDR3 spans 14 amino acids. The chain's CDR3 is CAIRPGQGFDEQYF. The CDR3 DNA reads as TGTGCCATCAGGCCGGGACAGGGGTTCGACGAGCAGTACTTC.

There are many counts of this clonotype. CDR3 sequence reads: CASSDSPRNIQYF. The CDR3 DNA reads as TGTGCCAGCAGTGACAGCCCCAGAAACATTCAGTACTTC. The chain is built from TRBV6-4 and TRBJ2-4; no definite D call. From germline, CDR1 is MRHNA and CDR2 SNTAGT. The CDR3 is 13 amino acids. The ends were cut back, 2 bases at V and 6 bases at J, with 8 bases in the middle.

The chain couples TRBV12-3 or TRBV12-4 to TRBJ2-3; 12 positions agree with TRBD2. This CDR3 region has 15 residues. V shed 3 bases, J shed 5 bases, and the junction held 3 bases outside the gene matches. The CDR3 nucleotides read TGTGCCAGCAGTTTCCTAGCGGGGGGGCAAGATACGCAGTATTTT. Protein: CASSFLAGGQDTQYF.

V gene TRBV2 combines with J gene TRBJ2-1, with D perhaps matching TRBD1 (5 bases). CDR1 and CDR2 from the germline V gene are SNHLY and FYNNEI. The CDR3 totals 13 residues. Trimming took off 9 bases at V and 2 bases at J, with 11 bases between the two ends. The CDR3 is CASLSGPYNEQFF. Here the CDR3 DNA reads TGTGCCAGTCTGTCAGGGCCCTACAATGAGCAGTTCTTC.

This clonotype was seen once. The chain carries TRBV23-1 and TRBJ2-4; D perhaps matches TRBD2 (6 bases). TRBV23-1 is designated an ORF whose function remains uncertain. Trimming removed 3 bases at V and 4 bases at J, with 16 bases between. The CDR3 has 16 residues. In nucleotides, the CDR3 is TGCGCCAGCAGTCAGATTAGCGGAGCGGATAAAAACATTCAGTACTTC. This encodes CASSQISGADKNIQYF.